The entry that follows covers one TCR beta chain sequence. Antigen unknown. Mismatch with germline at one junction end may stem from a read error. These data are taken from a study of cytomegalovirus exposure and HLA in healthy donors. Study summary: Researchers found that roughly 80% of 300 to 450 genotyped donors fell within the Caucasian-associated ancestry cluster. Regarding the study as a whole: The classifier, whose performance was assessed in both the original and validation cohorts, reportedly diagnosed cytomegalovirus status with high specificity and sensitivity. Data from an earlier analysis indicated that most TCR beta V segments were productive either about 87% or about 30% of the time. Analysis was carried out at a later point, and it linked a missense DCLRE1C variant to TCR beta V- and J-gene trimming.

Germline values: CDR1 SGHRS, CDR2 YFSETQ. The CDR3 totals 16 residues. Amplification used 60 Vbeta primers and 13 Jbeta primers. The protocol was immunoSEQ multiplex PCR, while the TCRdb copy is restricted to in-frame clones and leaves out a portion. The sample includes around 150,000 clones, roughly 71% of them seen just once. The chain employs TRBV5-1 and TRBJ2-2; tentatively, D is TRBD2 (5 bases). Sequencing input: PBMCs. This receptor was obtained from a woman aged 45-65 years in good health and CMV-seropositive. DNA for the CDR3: TGCGCCAGCAGCTTCTCGAGGGCACCGAACATCGGGGAGCTGTTTTTT. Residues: CASSFSRAPNIGELFF.